The following is a T cell receptor (beta chain) sequence with its context. This entry belongs to a study of blood T cell repertoires in COVID-19. Turning to the study itself: Spain, Italy and the United States supplied samples that represented acute and convalescent COVID-19. Sources were T cells, B-cell-depleted T cells, or PBMCs; the material itself was cDNA or gDNA.

Methods used by the authors: Estimation of nucleated cell counts relied on the amplification of reference gene primers. Produced via immunoSEQ multiplex PCR; TCRdb's table is partial and in-frame only. That table gives V, J and clone size, and the DNA gave D and trimming. The sample lists 260,000 or so clones, 83% occurring once. V dropped 10 bases and J dropped 1; count of bases not matched to a gene: 0. CDR3 size: 12 residues. From germline, CDR1 is MNHEY and CDR2 SVGAGI. This chain connects TRBV6-5 to TRBJ2-3, with TRBD2 identical over 9 bases. The TCR sequence derives from an elderly man with acute or convalescent COVID-19. The sample comprised peripheral blood. The CDR3 spells CATSGGTDTQYF. Written as DNA, the CDR3 is TGTGCCACTAGCGGGGGCACAGATACGCAGTATTTT.